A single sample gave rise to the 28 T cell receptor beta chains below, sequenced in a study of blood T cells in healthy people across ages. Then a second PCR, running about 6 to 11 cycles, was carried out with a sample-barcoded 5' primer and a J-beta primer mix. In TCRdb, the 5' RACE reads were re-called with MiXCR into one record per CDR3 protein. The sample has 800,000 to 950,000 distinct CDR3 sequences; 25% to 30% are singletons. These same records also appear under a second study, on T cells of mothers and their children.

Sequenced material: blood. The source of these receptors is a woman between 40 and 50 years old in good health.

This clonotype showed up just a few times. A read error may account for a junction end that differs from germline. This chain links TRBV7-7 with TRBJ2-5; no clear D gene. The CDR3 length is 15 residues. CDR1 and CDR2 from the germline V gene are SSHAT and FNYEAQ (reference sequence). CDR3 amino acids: CASSLRAAAQETQYF. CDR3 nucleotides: TGTGCTAGCAGCTTACGGGCGGCAGCCCAAGAGACCCAGTACTTC.

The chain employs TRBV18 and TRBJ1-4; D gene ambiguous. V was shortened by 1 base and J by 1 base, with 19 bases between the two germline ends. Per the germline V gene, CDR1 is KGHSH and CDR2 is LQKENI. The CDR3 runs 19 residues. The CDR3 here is CASSPLGRSSIGTNEKLFF. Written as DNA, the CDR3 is TGTGCCAGCTCACCACTAGGGCGCTCGAGTATCGGAACTAATGAAAAACTGTTTTTT. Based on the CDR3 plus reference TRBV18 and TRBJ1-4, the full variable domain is NAGVMQNPRHLVRRRGQEARLRCSPMKGHSHVYWYRQLPEEGLKFMVYLQKENIIDESGMPKERFSAEFPKEGPSILRIQQVVRGDSAAYFCASSPLGRSSIGTNEKLFFGSGTQLSVL.

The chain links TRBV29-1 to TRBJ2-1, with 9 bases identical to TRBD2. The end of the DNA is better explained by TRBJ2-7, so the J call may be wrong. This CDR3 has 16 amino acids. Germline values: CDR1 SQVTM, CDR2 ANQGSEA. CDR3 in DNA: TGCAGCGTAGAACCAATGACTAGCGGCGTATCCAATGAGCAGTACTTC. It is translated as CSVEPMTSGVSNEQYF.

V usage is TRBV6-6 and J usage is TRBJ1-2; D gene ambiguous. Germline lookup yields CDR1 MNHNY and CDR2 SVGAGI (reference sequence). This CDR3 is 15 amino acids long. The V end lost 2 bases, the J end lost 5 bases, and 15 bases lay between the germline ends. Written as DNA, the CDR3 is TGTGCCAGCAGTTACCGGCAGGATATTGGGTATGGCTACACCTTC. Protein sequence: CASSYRQDIGYGYTF.

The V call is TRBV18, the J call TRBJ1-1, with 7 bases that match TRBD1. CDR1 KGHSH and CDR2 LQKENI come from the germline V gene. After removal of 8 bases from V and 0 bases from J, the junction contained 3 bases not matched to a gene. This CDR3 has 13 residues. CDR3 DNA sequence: TGTGCCAGCCAGGGACAGATGAACACTGAAGCTTTCTTT. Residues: CASQGQMNTEAFF.

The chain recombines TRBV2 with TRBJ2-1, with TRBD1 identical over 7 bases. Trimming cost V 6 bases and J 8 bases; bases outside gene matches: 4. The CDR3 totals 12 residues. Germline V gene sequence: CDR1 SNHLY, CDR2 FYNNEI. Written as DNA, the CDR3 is TGTGCCAGCAGACAGGGGAGACATGAGCAGTTCTTC. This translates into CASRQGRHEQFF.

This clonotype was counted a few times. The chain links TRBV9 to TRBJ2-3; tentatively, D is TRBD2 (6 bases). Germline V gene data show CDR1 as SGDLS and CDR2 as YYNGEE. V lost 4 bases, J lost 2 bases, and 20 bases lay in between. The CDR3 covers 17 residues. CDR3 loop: CASSPRDFTFNTDTQYF. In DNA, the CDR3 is TGTGCCAGCAGCCCCCGGGACTTTACATTTAACACAGATACGCAGTATTTT.

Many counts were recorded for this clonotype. The CDR3 bases are TGTGCCAGCAGTAAGACGGGACAGGGAACGAATGAGCAGTTCTTC. Its translation is CASSKTGQGTNEQFF. The genes are TRBV3-1 and TRBJ2-1, with 9 positions matching TRBD1. Germline trimming cut 6 bases from V and 7 bases from J; bases unmatched to any gene: 10. Germline V gives CDR1 LGHDT, CDR2 YNNKEL (reference sequence). This CDR3 contains 15 residues.

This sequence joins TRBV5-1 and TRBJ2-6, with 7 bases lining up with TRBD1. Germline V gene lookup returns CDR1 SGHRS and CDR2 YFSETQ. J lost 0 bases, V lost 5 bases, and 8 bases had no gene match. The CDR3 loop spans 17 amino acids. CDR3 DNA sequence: TGCGCCAGCAGACGGGGACAGACTACCTCTGGGGCCAACGTCCTGACTTTC. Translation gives CASRRGQTTSGANVLTF.

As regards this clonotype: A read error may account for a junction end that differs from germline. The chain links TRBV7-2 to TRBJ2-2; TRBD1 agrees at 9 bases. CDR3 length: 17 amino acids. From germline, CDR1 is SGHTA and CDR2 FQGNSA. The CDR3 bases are TGTGCCAGCAGCTCACCCCTCGGGACAGGGCGCACCGGGGAGCGGTTTTTT. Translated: CASSSPLGTGRTGERFF.

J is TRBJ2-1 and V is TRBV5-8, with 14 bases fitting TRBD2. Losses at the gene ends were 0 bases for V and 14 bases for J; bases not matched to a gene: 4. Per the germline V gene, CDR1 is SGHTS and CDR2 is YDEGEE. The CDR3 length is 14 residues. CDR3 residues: CASSLGLAGGLEFF. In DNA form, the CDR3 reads TGTGCCAGCAGCTTGGGACTAGCGGGGGGGCTGGAGTTCTTC.

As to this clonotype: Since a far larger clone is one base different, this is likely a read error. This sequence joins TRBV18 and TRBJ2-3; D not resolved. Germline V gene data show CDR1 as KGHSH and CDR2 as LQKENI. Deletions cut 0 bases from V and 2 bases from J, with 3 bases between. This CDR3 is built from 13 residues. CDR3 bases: TGTGCCAGCTCACCACCTATCACAGATACGCAGTATTTT. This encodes CASSPPITDTQYF.

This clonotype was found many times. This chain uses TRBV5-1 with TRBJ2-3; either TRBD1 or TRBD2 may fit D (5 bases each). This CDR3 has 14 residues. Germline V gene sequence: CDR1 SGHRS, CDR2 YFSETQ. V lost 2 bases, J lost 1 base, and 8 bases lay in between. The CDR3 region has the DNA TGCGCCAGCAGCTTTGAGGGGCGCACAGATACGCAGTATTTT. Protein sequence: CASSFEGRTDTQYF.

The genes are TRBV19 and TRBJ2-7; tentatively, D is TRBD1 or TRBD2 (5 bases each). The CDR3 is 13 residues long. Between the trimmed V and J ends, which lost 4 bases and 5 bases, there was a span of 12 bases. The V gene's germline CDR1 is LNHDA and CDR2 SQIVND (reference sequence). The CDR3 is CASSTWTGHEQYF. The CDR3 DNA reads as TGTGCCAGTAGTACGTGGACGGGGCACGAGCAGTACTTC.

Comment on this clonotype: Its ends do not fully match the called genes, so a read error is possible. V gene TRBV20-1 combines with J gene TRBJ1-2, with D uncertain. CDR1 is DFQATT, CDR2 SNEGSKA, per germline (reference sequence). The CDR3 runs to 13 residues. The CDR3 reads CSARDREPYGFTF. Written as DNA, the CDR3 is TGCAGTGCTAGAGACAGAGAACCCTATGGCTTCACCTTC.

This CDR3 is CASSFRDRGSYNEQFF. DNA of the CDR3: TGTGCCAGCAGCTTCCGGGACAGGGGCTCCTACAATGAGCAGTTCTTC. The chain employs TRBV7-3 and TRBJ2-1; 10 bases agree with TRBD1. The germline V gene encodes CDR1 SGHTA and CDR2 FQGTGA. CDR3 length: 16 residues. The trim removed 3 bases at V and 0 bases at J, leaving 2 bases unmatched.

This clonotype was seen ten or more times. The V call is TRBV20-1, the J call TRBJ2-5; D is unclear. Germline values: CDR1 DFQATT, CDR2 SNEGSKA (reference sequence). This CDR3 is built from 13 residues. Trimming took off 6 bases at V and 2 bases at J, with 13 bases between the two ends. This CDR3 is CSATRNPQETQYF. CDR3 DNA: TGCAGTGCCACAAGGAACCCACAAGAGACCCAGTACTTC.

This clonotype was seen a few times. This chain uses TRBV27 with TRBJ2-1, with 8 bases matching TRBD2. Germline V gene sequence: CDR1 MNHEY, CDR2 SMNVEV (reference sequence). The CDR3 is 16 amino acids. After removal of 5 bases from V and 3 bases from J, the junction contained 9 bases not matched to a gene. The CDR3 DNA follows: TGTGCCAGCAGTCGAGGCAGCGGGGGAATCTACAATGAGCAGTTCTTC. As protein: CASSRGSGGIYNEQFF.

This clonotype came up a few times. The DNA for the CDR3 is TGCGCCAGCAGCTTGGTAGGGCAGGGAGACCAAGAGACCCAGTACTTC. Protein: CASSLVGQGDQETQYF. The chain uses TRBV5-1 and TRBJ2-5, with D perhaps assigned TRBD1 or TRBD2 (5 bases each). The germline V and J ends were trimmed by 0 bases and 0 bases, with 12 bases remaining between them. This CDR3 is 16 amino acids long. In germline, CDR1 is SGHRS, CDR2 YFSETQ.

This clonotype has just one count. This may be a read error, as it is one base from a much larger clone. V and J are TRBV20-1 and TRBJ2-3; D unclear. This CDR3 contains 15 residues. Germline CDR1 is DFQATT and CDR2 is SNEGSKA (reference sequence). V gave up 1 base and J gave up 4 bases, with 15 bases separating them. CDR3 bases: TGCAGTGCTAGAGCCATGCTATCTCGCTCAGATACGCAGTATTTT. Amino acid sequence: CSARAMLSRSDTQYF.

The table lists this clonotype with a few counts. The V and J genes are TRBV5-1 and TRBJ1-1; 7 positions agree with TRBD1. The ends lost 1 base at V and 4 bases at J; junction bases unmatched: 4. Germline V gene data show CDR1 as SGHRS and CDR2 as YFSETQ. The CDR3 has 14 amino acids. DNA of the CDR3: TGCGCCAGCAGCTTGCAGACAGGGTCCACTGAAGCTTTCTTT. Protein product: CASSLQTGSTEAFF.

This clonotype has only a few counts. In DNA form, the CDR3 reads TGTGCCAGCAGTCTTGGGACAGGGTGGCTGTTTTTT. Its protein product is CASSLGTGWLFF. The chain employs TRBV2 and TRBJ2-2, with 9 bases aligning to TRBD1. The junction had 5 bases not matched to a gene; V was cut back by 5 bases and J by 13 bases. This CDR3 has 12 residues. The V gene's germline CDR1 is SNHLY and CDR2 FYNNEI.

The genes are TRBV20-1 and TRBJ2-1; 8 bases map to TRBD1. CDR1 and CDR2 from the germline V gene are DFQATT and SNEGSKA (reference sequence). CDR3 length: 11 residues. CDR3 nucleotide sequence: TGCGTAGGAAGGACAGGGAATGAGCAGTTCTTC. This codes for CVGRTGNEQFF.

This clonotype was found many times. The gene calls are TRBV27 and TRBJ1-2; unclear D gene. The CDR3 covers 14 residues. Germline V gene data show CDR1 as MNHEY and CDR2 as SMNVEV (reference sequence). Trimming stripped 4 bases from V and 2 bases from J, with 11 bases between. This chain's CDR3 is CASSSPGYNYGYTF. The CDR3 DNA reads TGTGCCAGCAGTTCCCCCGGGTACAACTATGGCTACACCTTC.

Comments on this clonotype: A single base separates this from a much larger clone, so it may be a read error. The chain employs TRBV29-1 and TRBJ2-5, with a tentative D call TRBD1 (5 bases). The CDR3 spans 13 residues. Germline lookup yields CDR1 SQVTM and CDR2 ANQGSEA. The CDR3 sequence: CSVMKGVQEAQYF. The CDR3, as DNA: TGCAGCGTTATGAAAGGGGTTCAAGAGGCCCAGTACTTC.

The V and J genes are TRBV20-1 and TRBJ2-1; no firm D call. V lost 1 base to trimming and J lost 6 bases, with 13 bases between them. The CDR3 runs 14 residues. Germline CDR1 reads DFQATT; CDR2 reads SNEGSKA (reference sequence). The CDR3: CSARASGHANEQFF. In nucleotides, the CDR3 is TGCAGTGCTAGAGCATCGGGCCACGCCAATGAGCAGTTCTTC.

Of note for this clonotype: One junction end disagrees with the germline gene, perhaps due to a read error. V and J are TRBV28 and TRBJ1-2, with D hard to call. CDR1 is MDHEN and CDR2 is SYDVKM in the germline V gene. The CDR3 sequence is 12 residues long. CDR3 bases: TGTGCCAGCCTCGGGTTTCCGTATGGCTGCACCTTC. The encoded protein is CASLGFPYGCTF.

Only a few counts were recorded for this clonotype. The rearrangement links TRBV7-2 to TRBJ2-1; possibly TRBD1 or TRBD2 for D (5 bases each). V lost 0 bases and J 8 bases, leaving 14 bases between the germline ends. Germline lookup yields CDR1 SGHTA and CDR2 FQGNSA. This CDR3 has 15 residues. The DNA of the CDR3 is TGTGCCAGCAGCTTAGCGGGGGTCCCCCTCCATGAGCAGTTCTTC. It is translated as CASSLAGVPLHEQFF.